This T cell receptor (beta chain) came from a study of blood T cell repertoires in COVID-19 (dated by TCRdb to about 2020). In terms of the full investigation: Samples covering the acute and convalescent phases of COVID-19 were provided by collaborators in the United States, Italy and Spain. Deeply sampled blood TCRbeta repertoires from subjects exposed to, actively infected with, or recovered from COVID-19 were included in the dataset. The repertoires were released in a freely available public database intended as a resource for research on the immune response to SARS-CoV-2. Where available, HLA class I and class II types were taken from metadata supplied by the sample provider and were not determined by assay-based typing. The material from the prospective study consisted of cDNA or gDNA derived from T cells, B-cell-depleted T cells, or PBMCs. The samples were drawn from two sources: the first 160 participants of the ongoing ImmuneRACE study, and 1,200 or so subjects contributed by 6 global collaborators. A de-identified subject ID, COVID-19 status, age in years and sex were almost always included in the sample metadata. What the work shows at the level of the full study, not this receptor alone: The amount of clinical and demographic metadata varied by source and participant and was provided uncurated.

The immunoSEQ Assay, a bias-controlled multiplex PCR, was used to amplify TCRbeta CDR3 regions from genomic DNA. In the original analysis: Nucleated cell counts per sample were estimated from amplification of reference gene primers within the assay. To quantify the absolute abundance of each unique TCRbeta CDR3 rearrangement, sequence reads were collapsed and filtered. For each sample, productive Simpson clonality was calculated as the square root of Simpson's diversity index over productive rearrangements. TCRdb limited this immuneACCESS table to in-frame rearrangements with V and J called. A share of clones is missing; checked studies link under half to unresolved V genes, and the rest is unexplained. V, J and clone size are those of that table, while D and trimming were read from the DNA. For this sample there are under 85,000 clones; about four fifths appear just once. Roughly 11% of the sample rests with the top ten.

Collaborating institutions collected whole blood in K2EDTA tubes following their own protocols. Collaborator samples were shipped for TCRbeta analysis as frozen whole blood, isolated PBMCs, or DNA extracted from either sample type. The germline V gene gives CDR1 as LGHNA and CDR2 as YSLEER. From the cysteine through the phenylalanine, the CDR3 covers 14 amino acids. Only the CDR3 DNA stays, 42 bases, in frame from base 1. Here V drops 0 bases and J drops 7 bases, and the junction holds 2 bases not matched to any gene. About this clone itself: The antigen this receptor binds is unknown. One base away there is no much larger clone; base qualities are not given.

Recombination linked TRBV4-3 to TRBJ1-5; TRBD1 matches 8 bases in the middle. The sequencing sample was made of peripheral blood. This TCR came from a man aged 50 to 60 with acute or convalescent COVID-19. The CDR3 region has the sequence CASSQETGDQPQHF. The DNA is as follows: TGCGCCAGCAGCCAAGAGACAGGGGACCAGCCCCAGCATTTT.